Listed here are 17 T cell receptor beta chains from one sample, sequenced in a study of spatial heterogeneity in lung cancer. TCRdb re-called the 5' RACE reads with MiXCR, one entry per CDR3 protein. The table includes roughly 25,000 distinct CDR3 sequences, approximately 7.2% detected once. Indicated time point: sample taken at primary tumor resection. Unsorted whole RNA samples from tumor, nontumor lung or frozen PBMC were sequenced. The sequencing used PBMCs, collected at surgery. Receptors originate from a male donor with early-stage non-small cell lung cancer.

This clonotype was detected a few times. The chain uses TRBV6-2 or TRBV6-3 and TRBJ2-2, with D perhaps given as TRBD1 or TRBD2 (5 bases each). Trimming removed 5 bases from V and 6 bases from J, with 13 bases in between. In germline, CDR1 is MNHEY, CDR2 SVGEGT. The CDR3 extends over 14 amino acids. The CDR3 sequence: CASSQTPGPGELFF. The CDR3 bases are TGTGCCAGCAGTCAGACCCCGGGACCCGGGGAGCTGTTTTTT.

This rearrangement joins TRBV24-1 to TRBJ2-3; D is uncertain. The CDR3 has 13 residues. Germline assignment: CDR1 KGHDR and CDR2 SFDVKD. V was cut by 3 bases and J by 0 bases, with 3 bases left in between. The CDR3 DNA reads as TGTGCCACCAGTGATCACAGCACAGATACGCAGTATTTT. Protein: CATSDHSTDTQYF.

Ten or more counts support this clonotype. The chain has TRBV6-1 and TRBJ2-7; 9 bases line up with TRBD2. The CDR3 extends over 14 amino acids. Germline CDR1 and CDR2: MNHNS and SASEGT. V lost 8 bases and J lost 5; bases outside the gene matches: 10. The CDR3, as DNA: TGTGCCAGCGAAAGACGGAGCGGGAGGCACGAGCAGTACTTC. This translates into CASERRSGRHEQYF.

In this sample, this clonotype turned up many times. The V and J genes are TRBV5-1 and TRBJ2-7; D remains ambiguous. The CDR3 has 14 amino acids. V was clipped by 0 bases and J by 4 bases, with 11 bases between them. Germline CDR1 is SGHRS and CDR2 is YFSETQ. Written as DNA, the CDR3 is TGCGCCAGCAGCTTGGGGGCAAGGAATTACGAGCAGTACTTC. Translated, it gives CASSLGARNYEQYF.

This clonotype was picked up a small number of times. The rearrangement links TRBV9 to TRBJ2-5, with 8 bases lining up with TRBD1. J gave up 5 bases and V 4 bases, and 10 bases lay outside the gene matches. Germline V gives CDR1 SGDLS, CDR2 YYNGEE. CDR3 length: 15 residues. DNA for the CDR3: TGTGCCAGCAGCCCCCGGGCAGGGGGCTGGGAGACCCAGTACTTC. Its translation is CASSPRAGGWETQYF.

V usage is TRBV20-1 and J usage is TRBJ2-7; 10 bases are shared with TRBD2. Germline V gene data show CDR1 as DFQATT and CDR2 as SNEGSKA (reference sequence). The CDR3 extends over 16 amino acids. Trimming at V came to 0 bases and at J to 6 bases, leaving 11 bases not matched to a gene. In DNA, the CDR3 is TGCAGTGCTAGAGATCTCAGCGGGAGGGCGATTGTCGAGCAGTACTTC. This sequence encodes CSARDLSGRAIVEQYF.

This clonotype was recorded at least ten times. The V call is TRBV3-1, the J call TRBJ1-5, with 7 bases that match TRBD1. Germline V lookup: CDR1 LGHDT, CDR2 YNNKEL (reference sequence). The CDR3 is 14 amino acids. V was pared by 5 bases and J by 3 bases, with 4 bases of the junction left unmatched. For the CDR3, the DNA is TGTGCCAGCAGCGCCGGGACAGACAATCAGCCCCAGCATTTT. Its translation: CASSAGTDNQPQHF.

This clonotype was recorded many times. The chain has TRBV5-1 and TRBJ2-4; 10 nucleotides match TRBD2. V lost 0 bases, J lost 7 bases, and 4 bases stayed unmatched. The CDR3 loop spans 15 amino acids. Per germline, CDR1 SGHRS and CDR2 YFSETQ. Here the CDR3 DNA reads TGCGCCAGCAGCTTGGATGGTAGCGGGAGGAACATTCAGTACTTC. Translating gives CASSLDGSGRNIQYF.

The rearrangement links TRBV5-6 to TRBJ2-7; possibly TRBD1 or TRBD2 for D (6 bases each). This CDR3 contains 14 residues. The V end lost 1 base, the J end lost 3 bases, and 11 bases lay between the germline ends. Germline CDR1 reads SGHDT; CDR2 reads YYEEEE. This chain's CDR3 is CASSLWGAIYEQYF. The DNA of the CDR3 is TGTGCCAGCAGCTTGTGGGGGGCGATCTACGAGCAGTACTTC.

About this clonotype: At one end, the junction sequence differs from germline, possibly due to a read error. The genes are TRBV20-1 and TRBJ1-1, with D maybe TRBD1 (5 bases). The CDR3 runs to 16 residues. Germline lookup yields CDR1 DFQATT and CDR2 SNEGSKA (reference sequence). CDR3 loop: CSAREERGHPNAEAFF. The CDR3 coding sequence is TGCAGTGCTAGAGAGGAAAGAGGACACCCGAACGCTGAAGCTTTCTTT.

The chain uses TRBV11-2 and TRBJ1-1; D not certain. Trimming pared 1 base from V and 2 bases from J, leaving 5 bases between. There are 13 residues in the CDR3. Looked up from germline, CDR1 is SGHAT and CDR2 is FQNNGV. CDR3 sequence reads: CASSLVGNTEAFF. CDR3 sequence (DNA): TGTGCCAGCAGCTTAGTGGGTAACACTGAAGCTTTCTTT.

This clonotype has at least ten counts. The chain combines TRBV6-5 with TRBJ2-5, with TRBD2 matching 8 bases. The CDR3 consists of 15 residues. With 6 bases clipped from V and 5 bases from J, the junction kept 11 bases outside the gene matches. Per germline, CDR1 MNHEY and CDR2 SVGAGI. CDR3 sequence (DNA): TGTGCCAGCAGACCTCCTCCGGGACTAGGGGAGACCCAGTACTTC. Amino acid sequence: CASRPPPGLGETQYF.

This clonotype occurred many times. The rearrangement uses TRBV12-3 or TRBV12-4 and TRBJ1-1; tentative D call: TRBD1 (5 bases). This CDR3 spans 13 amino acids. Trimming pared 8 bases from V and 4 bases from J, leaving 14 bases between. The DNA of the CDR3 is TGTGCCAGCCTCCGGGGACCGGCCACTGAAGCTTTCTTT. Its protein is CASLRGPATEAFF.

This clonotype was counted ten times or more. V usage is TRBV5-1 and J usage is TRBJ1-1; 7 bases align to TRBD1. The germline V gene has CDR1 SGHRS and CDR2 YFSETQ. This CDR3 comprises 14 residues. Trimming at V came to 1 base and at J to 1 base, leaving 1 base not matched to a gene. The CDR3 here is CASSLTGENTEAFF. CDR3 DNA: TGCGCCAGCAGCTTGACAGGGGAGAACACTGAAGCTTTCTTT.

This clonotype has a count of ten or more. The J gene is TRBJ1-4, the V gene TRBV28; weak D call: TRBD1 (6 bases). The CDR3 contains 17 residues. V lost 10 bases and J 0 bases, leaving 21 bases between the germline ends. Germline CDR1 reads MDHEN; CDR2 reads SYDVKM. CDR3 DNA: TGTGCCATCCCGGGCGGGGGGCGCGCAGCAACTAATGAAAAACTGTTTTTT. It codes for CAIPGGGRAATNEKLFF.

The sample holds many counts of this clonotype. The CDR3 coding sequence is TGCGCCAGCAGCTCGAACCCGGACGGCAACACTGAAGCTTTCTTT. As protein: CASSSNPDGNTEAFF. This chain connects TRBV5-1 to TRBJ1-1; D call uncertain. This CDR3 spans 15 amino acids. The germline gives CDR1 SGHRS, CDR2 YFSETQ. V lost 3 bases to trimming and J lost 2 bases, with 14 bases between them.

The chain is built from TRBV27 and TRBJ2-2; the D is unclear. In germline, CDR1 is MNHEY, CDR2 SMNVEV (reference sequence). With 8 bases removed from V and 5 bases from J, the gap between germline ends came to 12 bases. This CDR3 is built from 13 residues. The CDR3 here is CASRGVWTGELFF. The CDR3 DNA sequence: TGTGCCAGCCGCGGAGTGTGGACCGGGGAGCTGTTTTTT.